This TCR beta chain was sequenced during a study of CD8+ T cells in alopecia areata. Germline V gene data show CDR1 as SGHAT and CDR2 as FQNNGV. V was pared by 5 bases and J by 5 bases, with 11 bases of the junction left unmatched. This CDR3 spans 15 amino acids. RNA was isolated and reverse transcribed to cDNA, the sequencing template. Data came from immunoSEQ multiplex PCR; TCRdb stores just in-frame clones and leaves some out. The data hold 110,000 to 150,000 clones, with about two thirds observed a single time. Note on this clone: What it binds is unknown.

Points from the study as a whole: Normal skin contains resident alphabeta T cells, and these are also sequenced in scalp samples. Affected scalp, especially in alopecia totalis/universalis, had a higher clonality than normal scalp did.

The V call is TRBV11-2, the J call TRBJ1-2; 7 bases are shared with TRBD1. The sequenced sample consisted of CD8+ T cells sorted from blood. The TCR originated in a human donor in good health. DNA for the CDR3: TGTGCCAGCAGCCAAAGAAGGGGACAGAGATATGGCTACACCTTC. Translating gives CASSQRRGQRYGYTF.